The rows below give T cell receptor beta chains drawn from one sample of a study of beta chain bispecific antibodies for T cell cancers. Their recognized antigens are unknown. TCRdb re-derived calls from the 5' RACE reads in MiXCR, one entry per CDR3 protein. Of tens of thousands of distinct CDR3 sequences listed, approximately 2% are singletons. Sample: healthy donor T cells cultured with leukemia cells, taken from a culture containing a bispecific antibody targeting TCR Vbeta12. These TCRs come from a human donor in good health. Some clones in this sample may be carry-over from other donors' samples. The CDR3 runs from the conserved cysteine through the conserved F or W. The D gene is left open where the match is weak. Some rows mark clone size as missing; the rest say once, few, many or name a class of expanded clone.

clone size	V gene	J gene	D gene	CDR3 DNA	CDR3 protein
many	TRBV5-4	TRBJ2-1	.	TGTGCCAGCAGCTTACTAGGGAATGAGCAGTTCTTC	CASSLLGNEQFF
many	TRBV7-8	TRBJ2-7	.	TGTGCCAGCAGCCGATCCCCAGGGGAAAACGAGCAGTACTTC	CASSRSPGENEQYF
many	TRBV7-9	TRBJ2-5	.	TGTGCCAGCAGCTTAGTGCCTGGGCTGGAGGAGACCCAGTACTTC	CASSLVPGLEETQYF
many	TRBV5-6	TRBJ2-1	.	TGTGCCAGCAGCCTGCGGACTTACAATGAGCAGTTCTTC	CASSLRTYNEQFF
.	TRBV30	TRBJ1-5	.	TGTGCCTGCGAGTGGGGTAATCAGCCCCAGCATTTT	CACEWGNQPQHF
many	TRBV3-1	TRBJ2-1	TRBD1	TGTGCCAGCCTTGGGGGGACAGGTGAGCAGTTCTTC	CASLGGTGEQFF
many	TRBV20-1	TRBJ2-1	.	TGCAGTGCTAGAGACAGGGGATCATACTACAATGAGCAGTTCTTC	CSARDRGSYYNEQFF
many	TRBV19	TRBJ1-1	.	TGTGCCAGTACCTCCGCGGGCCTTCTGGGGACTGAAGCTTTCTTT	CASTSAGLLGTEAFF
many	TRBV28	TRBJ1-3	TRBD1	TGTGCCAGCAGTCCCGACAGGGGCTCTGGAAACACCATATATTTT	CASSPDRGSGNTIYF
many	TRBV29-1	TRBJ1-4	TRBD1	TGCAGCGTGGGGGACAGGGAATTTTCGACTAATGAAAAACTGTTTTTT	CSVGDREFSTNEKLFF
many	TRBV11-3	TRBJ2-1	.	TGTGCCAGCAGCCGAGGGCCCTCCTACAATGAGCAGTTCTTC	CASSRGPSYNEQFF
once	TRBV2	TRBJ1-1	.	TGTGCCAGCAGTCTAGAGGTGGGGGGTTCTGCTGAAGCTTTCTTT	CASSLEVGGSAEAFF
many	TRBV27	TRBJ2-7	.	TGTGCCAGCAGTTTATCGTACAACTACGAGCAGTACTTC	CASSLSYNYEQYF
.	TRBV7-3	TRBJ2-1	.	TGTGCCACTTCCGAGGGGATCCTCTCCTACAATGAGCAGTTCTTC	CATSEGILSYNEQFF
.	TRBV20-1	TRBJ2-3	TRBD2	TGCAGTGCCGCTGCGGGGGGCCGGCTGGATACGCAGTATTTT	CSAAAGGRLDTQYF
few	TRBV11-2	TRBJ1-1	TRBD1	TGTGCCAGCAGCTCAGGGGGGGATCGGACTGAAGCTTTCTTT	CASSSGGDRTEAFF
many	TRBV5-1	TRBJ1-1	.	TGCGCCAGCAGCTTGGGTCCCCCGGACACTGAAGCTTTCTTT	CASSLGPPDTEAFF
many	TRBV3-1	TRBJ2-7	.	TGTGCCAGCAGCCAAGGTCCTAGCTGGTCCGAGCAGTACTTC	CASSQGPSWSEQYF
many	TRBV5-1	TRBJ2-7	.	TGCGCCAGCAGCTGGACAGAAGGGTCCTACGAGCAGTACTTC	CASSWTEGSYEQYF
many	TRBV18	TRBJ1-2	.	TGTGCCAGCTCACTAGAATCCCAAGCAGACCTGGGCTATGGCTACACCTTC	CASSLESQADLGYGYTF